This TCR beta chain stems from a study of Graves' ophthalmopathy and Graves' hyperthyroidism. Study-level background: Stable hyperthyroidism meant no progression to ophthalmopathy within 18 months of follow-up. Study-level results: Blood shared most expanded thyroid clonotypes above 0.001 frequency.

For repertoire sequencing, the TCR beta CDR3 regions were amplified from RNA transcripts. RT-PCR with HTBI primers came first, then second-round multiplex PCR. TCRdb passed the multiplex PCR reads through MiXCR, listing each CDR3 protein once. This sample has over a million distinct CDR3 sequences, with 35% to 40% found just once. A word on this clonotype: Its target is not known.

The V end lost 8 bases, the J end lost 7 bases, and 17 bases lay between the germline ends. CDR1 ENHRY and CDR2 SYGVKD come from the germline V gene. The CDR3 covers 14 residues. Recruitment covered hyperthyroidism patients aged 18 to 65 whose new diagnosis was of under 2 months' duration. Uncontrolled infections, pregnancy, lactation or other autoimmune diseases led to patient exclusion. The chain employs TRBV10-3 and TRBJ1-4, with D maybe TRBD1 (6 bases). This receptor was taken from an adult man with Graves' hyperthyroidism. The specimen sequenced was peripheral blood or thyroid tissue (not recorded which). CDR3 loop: CAIGARGTTEKLFF. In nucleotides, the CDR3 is TGTGCCATCGGTGCTCGGGGGACAACTGAAAAACTGTTTTTT.